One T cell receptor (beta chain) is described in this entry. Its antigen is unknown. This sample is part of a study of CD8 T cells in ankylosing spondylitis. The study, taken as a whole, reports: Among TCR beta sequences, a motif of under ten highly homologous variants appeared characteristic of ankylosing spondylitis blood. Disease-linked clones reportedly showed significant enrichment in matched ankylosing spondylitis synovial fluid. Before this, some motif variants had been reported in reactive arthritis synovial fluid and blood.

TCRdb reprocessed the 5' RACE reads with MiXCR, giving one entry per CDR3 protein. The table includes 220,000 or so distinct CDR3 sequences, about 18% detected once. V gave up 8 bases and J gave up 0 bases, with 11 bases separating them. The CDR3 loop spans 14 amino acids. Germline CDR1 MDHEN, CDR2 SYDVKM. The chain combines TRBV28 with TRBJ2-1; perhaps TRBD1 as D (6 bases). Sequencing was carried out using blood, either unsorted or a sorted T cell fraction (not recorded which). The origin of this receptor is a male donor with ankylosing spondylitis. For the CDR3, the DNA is TGTGCCAGCGACAGGCCGAGCTCCTACAATGAGCAGTTCTTC. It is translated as CASDRPSSYNEQFF.